A single TCR beta chain is shown here with its context. Its antigen remains unknown. Trimming cost V 5 bases and J 6 bases, with 8 bases left between them. CDR1 is MNHEY, CDR2 SVGAGI, per germline. The CDR3 runs to 11 residues. This record belongs to a study of PD-1 blockade in classical Hodgkin lymphoma. Study context: Every 2 weeks, patients had 3 mg/kg nivolumab intravenously. Overall study findings and caveats: Complete responders' baseline diversity resembled that of newly diagnosed patients. By C4D1, CD4+ diversity increased significantly, especially in complete responders.

After autologous stem cell transplantation all patients relapsed, and prior brentuximab vedotin exposure differed between cohorts. The assay was immunoSEQ multiplex PCR, and TCRdb's table has in-frame clones only and misses some. The table lists approximately 22,000 clones, less than 75% of them singletons. The V and J genes are TRBV6-5 and TRBJ2-7; weak D call: TRBD1 (5 bases). The sequencing used peripheral blood mononuclear cells (PBMCs), collected before the second cycle of nivolumab. The sequence came from a human donor with classical Hodgkin lymphoma. The CDR3 loop reads CASSARGEQYF. The CDR3 DNA follows: TGTGCCAGCAGTGCAAGGGGCGAGCAGTACTTC.